Below, 14 T cell receptor beta chains from the same sample are listed, as sequenced in a study of blood T cells in healthy people across ages (dated by TCRdb to between 2014 and 2017). Library generation was performed with 5' RACE. The data were produced on an Illumina HiSeq 2500. A second about 6 to 11 cycle PCR used a sample-barcoded 5' primer and a J-beta primer mix. TCRdb ran its own pipeline on the public reads, namely fastp trimming at Q25 and MiXCR clone calling, and kept in-frame beta chains. Every CDR3 protein is listed once, alongside the most common genes and DNA of its rows. The sample contains 1.5 million to 2 million distinct CDR3 sequences, 28% of them found a single time. The ten top clones hold less than 9.5% of the sample. Specimen: blood. These receptors were obtained from a woman in her thirties in good health.

The chain's CDR3 is CASSTGIAASTDTQYF. For the CDR3, the DNA is TGTGCCAGCAGCACCGGTATAGCGGCTAGCACAGATACGCAGTATTTT. The chain combines TRBV7-3 with TRBJ2-3, with a weak D call TRBD2 (6 bases). The V end was cut by 5 bases, the J end by 0 bases, with 15 bases between. CDR1 is SGHTA, CDR2 FQGTGA, per germline. This CDR3 spans 16 amino acids.

The chain links TRBV5-1 to TRBJ2-5, with 8 bases aligning to TRBD1. Germline assignment: CDR1 SGHRS and CDR2 YFSETQ. The junction had 7 bases not matched to a gene; V was cut back by 4 bases and J by 2 bases. This CDR3 contains 15 residues. In nucleotides, the CDR3 is TGCGCCAGCAGCGTTGGGACAGGACGTCAAGAGACCCAGTACTTC. It specifies CASSVGTGRQETQYF. Combining the CDR3 with reference TRBV5-1 and TRBJ2-5 gives the whole variable domain KAGVTQTPRYLIKTRGQQVTLSCSPISGHRSVSWYQQTPGQGLQFLFEYFSETQRNKGNFPGRFSGRQFSNSRSEMNVSTLELGDSALYLCASSVGTGRQETQYFGPGTRLLVL.

The chain carries TRBV5-1 and TRBJ2-5, with D maybe TRBD2 (6 bases). The CDR3 has 14 amino acids. CDR1 is SGHRS, CDR2 YFSETQ, per germline. The ends were cut back, 2 bases at V and 5 bases at J, with 13 bases in the middle. The CDR3 protein is CASSFRGWQETQYF. CDR3 DNA sequence: TGCGCCAGCAGCTTCCGGGGGTGGCAGGAGACCCAGTACTTC.

This chain uses TRBV11-2 with TRBJ2-1; unclear D gene. This CDR3 has 14 residues. Trimming shortened V by 8 bases and J by 3 bases, and 14 bases separated the two germline ends. The V gene's germline CDR1 is SGHAT and CDR2 FQNNGV. The CDR3 spells CASATRVGYNEQFF. As DNA, the CDR3 is TGTGCCAGCGCTACCCGGGTAGGCTACAATGAGCAGTTCTTC.

This clonotype has only a few counts. This chain connects TRBV9 to TRBJ2-7; D remains ambiguous. CDR1 is SGDLS, CDR2 YYNGEE, per germline. Trimming stripped 0 bases from V and 5 bases from J, with 12 bases between. This CDR3 comprises 14 residues. As DNA, the CDR3 is TGTGCCAGCAGCGTAGGGCATTCAGGCGACGAGCAGTACTTC. It translates to CASSVGHSGDEQYF.

This chain connects TRBV21-1 to TRBJ2-1; the D segment call TRBD2 is taken from the table without a DNA check. TRBV21-1 counts as a pseudogene. The CDR3 has 14 residues. CDR3 amino acids: CASHSGSSYNEQFF. As DNA, the CDR3 is TGTGCCAGCCACAGCGGGTCATCCTACAATGAGCAGTTCTTC.

The chain is built from TRBV29-1 and TRBJ1-1; D is undetermined. CDR3 length equals 11 residues. Trimming pared 3 bases from V and 4 bases from J, leaving 6 bases between. Per germline, CDR1 SQVTM and CDR2 ANQGSEA. The CDR3 region is CSVDDGTEAFF. The DNA for the CDR3 is TGCAGCGTTGACGATGGCACTGAAGCTTTCTTT.

This chain uses TRBV28 with TRBJ1-1; perhaps TRBD1 as D (5 bases). Per the germline V gene, CDR1 is MDHEN and CDR2 is SYDVKM. CDR3 size: 16 residues. Trimming removed 6 bases from V and 0 bases from J, with 17 bases in between. CDR3 protein: CASSHRQTLMNTEAFF. The CDR3 region has the DNA TGTGCCAGCAGCCATCGACAGACTTTAATGAACACTGAAGCTTTCTTT.

This clonotype was picked up a small number of times. This rearrangement joins TRBV12-3 or TRBV12-4 to TRBJ2-3; 10 positions match TRBD2. Trimming removed 4 bases from V and 4 bases from J; junction bases left unmatched: 11. The CDR3 spans 17 residues. The CDR3 protein is CASSSSMLAGVSDTQYF. The CDR3 DNA follows: TGTGCCAGCAGTTCTAGTATGCTAGCGGGGGTTTCAGATACGCAGTATTTT.

This clonotype was seen repeatedly, ten times or more. J is TRBJ2-7 and V is TRBV10-3, with 9 bases aligning to TRBD1. The CDR3 has 14 amino acids. Per the germline V gene, CDR1 is ENHRY and CDR2 is SYGVKD. V gave up 5 bases and J gave up 5 bases; unmatched junction bases: 7. DNA of the CDR3: TGTGCCATCAGTTCTGGGACAGGGACCAACGAGCAGTACTTC. Amino acid sequence: CAISSGTGTNEQYF.

At least ten counts were recorded for this clonotype. CDR3 sequence reads: CSASPGVGDTQYF. CDR3 DNA: TGCAGTGCTAGCCCAGGGGTGGGAGATACGCAGTATTTT. The genes are TRBV20-1 and TRBJ2-3, with D perhaps TRBD1 (6 bases). The CDR3 has 13 amino acids. The ends were cut back, 3 bases at V and 5 bases at J, with 12 bases in the middle. Germline V lookup: CDR1 DFQATT, CDR2 SNEGSKA (reference sequence).

The J gene is TRBJ2-1, the V gene TRBV28; the match to TRBD1 covers 8 bases. The germline V gene has CDR1 MDHEN and CDR2 SYDVKM. The CDR3 runs to 15 residues. V lost 7 bases, J lost 3 bases, and 8 bases stayed unmatched. This CDR3 is CASTGGQVVYNEQFF. The CDR3 DNA follows: TGTGCCAGCACCGGGGGACAGGTGGTCTACAATGAGCAGTTCTTC.

On this clonotype itself: This may stem from a read error, because a much larger clone lies one nucleotide away. This CDR3 is CASSSRQGGFSDEQYF. CDR3 nucleotides: TGTGCCAGCAGCTCAAGACAGGGGGGGTTTTCGGATGAGCAGTACTTC. The rearrangement joins TRBV7-9 to TRBJ2-7, with TRBD1 identical over 9 bases. CDR1 and CDR2 (germline): SEHNR, FQNEAQ (reference sequence). CDR3 length: 16 residues. Unmatched junction bases numbered 14, after V lost 4 bases and J lost 7 bases.

This clonotype was detected many times. The V call is TRBV29-1, the J call TRBJ2-7; D might be TRBD1 (5 bases). Germline V gene sequence: CDR1 SQVTM, CDR2 ANQGSEA. V was shortened by 5 bases and J by 12 bases, with 14 bases between the two germline ends. This CDR3 region has 10 residues. The CDR3 protein is CSVKGERRYF. The CDR3 bases are TGCAGCGTTAAAGGGGAACGCCGGTACTTC.